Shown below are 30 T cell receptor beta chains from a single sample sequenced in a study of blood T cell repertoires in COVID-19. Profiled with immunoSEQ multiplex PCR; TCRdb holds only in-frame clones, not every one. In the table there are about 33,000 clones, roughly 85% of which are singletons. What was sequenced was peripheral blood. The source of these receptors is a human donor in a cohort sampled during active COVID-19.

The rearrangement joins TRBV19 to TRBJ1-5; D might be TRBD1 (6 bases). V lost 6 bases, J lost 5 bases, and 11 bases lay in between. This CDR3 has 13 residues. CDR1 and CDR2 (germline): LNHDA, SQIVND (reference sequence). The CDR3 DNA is TGTGCCAGTAGCCCATCAGGGGATCAGCCCCAGCATTTT. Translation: CASSPSGDQPQHF. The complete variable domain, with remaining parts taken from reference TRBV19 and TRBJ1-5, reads DGGITQSPKYLFRKEGQNVTLSCEQNLNHDAMYWYRQDPGQGLRLIYYSQIVNDFQKGDIAEGYSVSREKKESFPLTVTSAQKNPTAFYLCASSPSGDQPQHFGDGTRLSIL.

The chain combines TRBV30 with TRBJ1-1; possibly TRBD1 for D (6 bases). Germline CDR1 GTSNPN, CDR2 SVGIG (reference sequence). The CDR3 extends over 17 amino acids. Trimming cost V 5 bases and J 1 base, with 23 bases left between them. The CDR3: CAWAYPGQPRRNTEAFF. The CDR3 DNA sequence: TGTGCCTGGGCCTACCCAGGACAGCCAAGGAGGAACACTGAAGCTTTCTTT.

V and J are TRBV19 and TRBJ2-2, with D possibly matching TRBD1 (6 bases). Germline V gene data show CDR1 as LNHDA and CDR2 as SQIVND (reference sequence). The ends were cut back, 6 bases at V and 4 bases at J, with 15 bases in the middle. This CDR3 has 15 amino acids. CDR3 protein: CASRPQGRGTGELFF. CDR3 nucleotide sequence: TGTGCCAGTAGGCCCCAGGGGCGCGGCACCGGGGAGCTGTTTTTT.

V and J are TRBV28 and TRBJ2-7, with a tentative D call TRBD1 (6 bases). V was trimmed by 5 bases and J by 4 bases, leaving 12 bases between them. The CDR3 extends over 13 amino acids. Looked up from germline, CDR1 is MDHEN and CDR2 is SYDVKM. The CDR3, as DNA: TGTGCCAGCAGTCGCCCTACAGGGTACGAGCAGTACTTC. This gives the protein CASSRPTGYEQYF.

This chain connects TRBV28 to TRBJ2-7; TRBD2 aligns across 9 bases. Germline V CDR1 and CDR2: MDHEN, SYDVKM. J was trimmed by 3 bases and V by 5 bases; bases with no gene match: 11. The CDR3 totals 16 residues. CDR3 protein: CASSPPRAGGIYEQYF. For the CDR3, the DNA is TGTGCCAGCAGTCCCCCCCGAGCGGGGGGCATCTACGAGCAGTACTTC.

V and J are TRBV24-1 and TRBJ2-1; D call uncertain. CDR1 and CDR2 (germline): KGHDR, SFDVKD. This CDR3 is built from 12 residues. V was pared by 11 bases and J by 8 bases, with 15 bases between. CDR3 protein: CAIQLTLDEQFF. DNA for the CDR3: TGTGCCATCCAACTTACTCTTGATGAGCAGTTCTTC.

This CDR3 reads CAWSVAGFSGYTF. The DNA of the CDR3 is TGTGCCTGGAGTGTAGCCGGGTTCTCTGGCTACACCTTC. The rearrangement joins TRBV30 to TRBJ1-2; D call uncertain. The CDR3 extends over 13 amino acids. In germline, CDR1 is GTSNPN, CDR2 SVGIG (reference sequence). Trimming removed 0 bases at V and 7 bases at J, with 12 bases between. The full variable domain, completed using reference TRBV30 and TRBJ1-2, is SQTIHQWPATLVQPVGSPLSLECTVEGTSNPNLYWYRQAAGRGLQLLFYSVGIGQISSEVPQNLSASRPQDRQFILSSKKLLLSDSGFYLCAWSVAGFSGYTFGSGTRLTVV.

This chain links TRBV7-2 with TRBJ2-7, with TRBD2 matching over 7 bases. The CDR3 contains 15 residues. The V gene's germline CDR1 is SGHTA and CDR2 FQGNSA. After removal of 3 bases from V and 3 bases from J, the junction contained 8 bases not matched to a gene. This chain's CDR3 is CASSLNNGGIYEQYF. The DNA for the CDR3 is TGTGCCAGCAGCTTGAATAACGGGGGGATCTACGAGCAGTACTTC.

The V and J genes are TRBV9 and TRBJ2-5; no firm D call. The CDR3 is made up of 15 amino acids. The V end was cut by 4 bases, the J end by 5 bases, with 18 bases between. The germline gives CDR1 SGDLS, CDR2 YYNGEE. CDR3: CASSSETRSEETQYF. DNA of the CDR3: TGTGCCAGCAGCTCAGAGACCAGGTCTGAGGAGACCCAGTACTTC.

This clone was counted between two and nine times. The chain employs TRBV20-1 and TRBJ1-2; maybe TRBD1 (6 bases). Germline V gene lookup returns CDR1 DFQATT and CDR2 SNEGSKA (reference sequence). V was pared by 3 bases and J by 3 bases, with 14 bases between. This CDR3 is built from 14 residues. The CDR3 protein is CSASSQQGYYGYTF. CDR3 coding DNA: TGCAGTGCTAGTTCTCAACAGGGATACTATGGCTACACCTTC.

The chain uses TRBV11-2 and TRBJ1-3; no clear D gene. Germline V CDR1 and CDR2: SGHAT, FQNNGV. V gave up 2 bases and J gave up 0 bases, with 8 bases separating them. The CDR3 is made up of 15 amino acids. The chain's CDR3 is CASSLSGDSGNTIYF. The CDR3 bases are TGTGCCAGCAGCTTATCGGGAGACTCTGGAAACACCATATATTTT. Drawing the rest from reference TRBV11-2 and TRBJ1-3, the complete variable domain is EAGVAQSPRYKIIEKRQSVAFWCNPISGHATLYWYQQILGQGPKLLIQFQNNGVVDDSQLPKDRFSAERLKGVDSTLKIQPAKLEDSAVYLCASSLSGDSGNTIYFGEGSWLTVV.

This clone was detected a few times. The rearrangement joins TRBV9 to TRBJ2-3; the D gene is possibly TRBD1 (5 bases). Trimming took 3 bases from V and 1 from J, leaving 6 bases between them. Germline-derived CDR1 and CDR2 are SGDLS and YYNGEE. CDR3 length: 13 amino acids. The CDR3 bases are TGTGCCAGCAGCGCGACAGGCACAGATACGCAGTATTTT. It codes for CASSATGTDTQYF.

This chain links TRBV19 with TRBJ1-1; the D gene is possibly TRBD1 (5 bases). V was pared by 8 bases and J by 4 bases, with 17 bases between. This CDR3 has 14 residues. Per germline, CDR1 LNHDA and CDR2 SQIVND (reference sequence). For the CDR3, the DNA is TGTGCCAGTTCCCAAATAGGGGCCGGCACTGAAGCTTTCTTT. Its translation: CASSQIGAGTEAFF.

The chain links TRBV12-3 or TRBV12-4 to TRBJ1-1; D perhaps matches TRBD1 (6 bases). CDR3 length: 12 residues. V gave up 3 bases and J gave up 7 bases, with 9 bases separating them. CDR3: CASSLIQGEAFF. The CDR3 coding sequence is TGTGCCAGCAGTTTGATACAGGGTGAAGCTTTCTTT.

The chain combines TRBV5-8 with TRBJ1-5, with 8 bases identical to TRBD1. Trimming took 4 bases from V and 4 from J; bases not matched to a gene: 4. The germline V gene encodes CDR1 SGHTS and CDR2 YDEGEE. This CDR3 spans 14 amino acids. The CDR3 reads CASSLRQGNQPQHF. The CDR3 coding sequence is TGTGCCAGCAGCCTTAGACAGGGGAATCAGCCCCAGCATTTT.

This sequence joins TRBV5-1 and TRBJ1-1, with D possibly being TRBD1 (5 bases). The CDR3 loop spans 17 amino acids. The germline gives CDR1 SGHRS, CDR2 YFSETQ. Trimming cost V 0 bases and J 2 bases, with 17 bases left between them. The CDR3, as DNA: TGCGCCAGCAGCTTGGCGTGGGGCCGCCCCGGAAACACTGAAGCTTTCTTT. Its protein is CASSLAWGRPGNTEAFF. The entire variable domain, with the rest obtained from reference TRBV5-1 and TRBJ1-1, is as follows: KAGVTQTPRYLIKTRGQQVTLSCSPISGHRSVSWYQQTPGQGLQFLFEYFSETQRNKGNFPGRFSGRQFSNSRSEMNVSTLELGDSALYLCASSLAWGRPGNTEAFFGQGTRLTVV.

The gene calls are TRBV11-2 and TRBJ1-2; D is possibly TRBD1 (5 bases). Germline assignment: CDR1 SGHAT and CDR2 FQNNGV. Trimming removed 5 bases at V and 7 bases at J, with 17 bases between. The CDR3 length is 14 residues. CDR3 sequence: CASSDPTVGLGYTF. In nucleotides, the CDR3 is TGTGCCAGCAGCGACCCGACAGTGGGTCTTGGCTACACCTTC.

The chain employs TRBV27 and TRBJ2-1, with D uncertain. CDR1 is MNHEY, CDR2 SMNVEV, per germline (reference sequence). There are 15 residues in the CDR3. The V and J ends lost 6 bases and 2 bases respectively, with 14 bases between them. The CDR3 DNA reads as TGTGCCAGCAGCCCCCTCCCCCTACCCTACAATGAGCAGTTCTTC. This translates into CASSPLPLPYNEQFF.

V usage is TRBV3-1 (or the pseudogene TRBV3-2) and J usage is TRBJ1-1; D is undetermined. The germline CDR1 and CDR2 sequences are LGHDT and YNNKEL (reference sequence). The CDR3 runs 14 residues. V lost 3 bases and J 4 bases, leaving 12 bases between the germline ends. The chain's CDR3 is CASSQLVTGTEAFF. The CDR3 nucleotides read TGTGCCAGCAGCCAGCTGGTGACGGGCACTGAAGCTTTCTTT.

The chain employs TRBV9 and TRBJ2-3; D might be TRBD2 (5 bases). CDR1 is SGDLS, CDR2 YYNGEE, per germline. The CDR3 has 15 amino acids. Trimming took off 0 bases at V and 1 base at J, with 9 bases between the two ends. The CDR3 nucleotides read TGTGCCAGCAGCGTAGGGAGGCGTGGCACAGATACGCAGTATTTT. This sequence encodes CASSVGRRGTDTQYF.

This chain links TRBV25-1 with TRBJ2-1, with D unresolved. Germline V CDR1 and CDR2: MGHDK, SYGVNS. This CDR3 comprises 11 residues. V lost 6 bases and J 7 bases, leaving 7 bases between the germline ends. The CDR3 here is CASSRRNEQFF. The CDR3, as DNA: TGTGCCAGCAGCCGGCGGAATGAGCAGTTCTTC.

CDR3 DNA sequence: TGTGCCACCAGCACGGGACAGCCTTTTGGGACCCAGTACTTC. It yields the protein CATSTGQPFGTQYF. J is TRBJ2-5 and V is TRBV15; TRBD1 agrees at 7 bases. The CDR3 length is 14 residues. The V gene end was trimmed by 4 bases and the J gene end by 7 bases; junction bases not matched to a gene: 9. Germline V lookup: CDR1 LNHNV, CDR2 YYDKDF (reference sequence).

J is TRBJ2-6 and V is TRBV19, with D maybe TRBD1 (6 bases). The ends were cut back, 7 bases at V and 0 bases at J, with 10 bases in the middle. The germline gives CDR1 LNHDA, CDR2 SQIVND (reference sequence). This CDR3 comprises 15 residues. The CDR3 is CASMRQVSGANVLTF. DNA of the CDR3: TGTGCCAGTATGAGACAGGTCTCTGGGGCCAACGTCCTGACTTTC.

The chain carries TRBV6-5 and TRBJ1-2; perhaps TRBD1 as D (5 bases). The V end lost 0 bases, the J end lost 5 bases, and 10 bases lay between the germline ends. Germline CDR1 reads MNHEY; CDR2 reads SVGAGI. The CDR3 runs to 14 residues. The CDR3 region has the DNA TGTGCCAGCAGTTACTCCGGACAAGGGTATGGCTACACCTTC. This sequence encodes CASSYSGQGYGYTF.

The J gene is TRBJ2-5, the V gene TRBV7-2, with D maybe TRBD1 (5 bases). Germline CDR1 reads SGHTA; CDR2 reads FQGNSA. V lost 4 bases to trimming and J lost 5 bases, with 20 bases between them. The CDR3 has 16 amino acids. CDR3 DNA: TGTGCCAGCAGCTCAACCCCGGACACCCTGGGGGAGACCCAGTACTTC. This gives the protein CASSSTPDTLGETQYF.

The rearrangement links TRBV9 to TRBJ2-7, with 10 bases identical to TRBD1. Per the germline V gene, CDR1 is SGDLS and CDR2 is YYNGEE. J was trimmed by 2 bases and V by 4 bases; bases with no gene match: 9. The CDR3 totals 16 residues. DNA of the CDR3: TGTGCCAGCAGCCCTATTGGGACAGGGGATCCCTACGAGCAGTACTTC. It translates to CASSPIGTGDPYEQYF. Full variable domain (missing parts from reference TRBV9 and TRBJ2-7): DSGVTQTPKHLITATGQRVTLRCSPRSGDLSVYWYQQSLDQGLQFLIQYYNGEERAKGNILERFSAQQFPDLHSELNLSSLELGDSALYFCASSPIGTGDPYEQYFGPGTRLTVT.

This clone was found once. This CDR3 reads CAWSDRVRTSGNTIYF. The CDR3 nucleotides are TGTGCCTGGAGTGACAGGGTGAGGACGTCCGGAAACACCATATATTTT. The rearrangement uses TRBV30 and TRBJ1-3, with TRBD1 as a possible D gene (6 bases). The CDR3 totals 16 residues. Germline CDR1 and CDR2: GTSNPN and SVGIG (reference sequence). Trimming left V 1 base short and J 4 bases short, with 17 bases between.

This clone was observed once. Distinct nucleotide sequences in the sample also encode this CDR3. CDR3 bases: TGTGCCAGCAGCGAAAGCCTACCAGGGGGCGGGGGCAATGGCTACACCTTC. It encodes CASSESLPGGGGNGYTF. V and J are TRBV28 and TRBJ1-2; 8 positions agree with TRBD1. CDR3 length: 17 residues. V dropped 6 bases and J dropped 6; count of bases not matched to a gene: 18. The germline V gene has CDR1 MDHEN and CDR2 SYDVKM.

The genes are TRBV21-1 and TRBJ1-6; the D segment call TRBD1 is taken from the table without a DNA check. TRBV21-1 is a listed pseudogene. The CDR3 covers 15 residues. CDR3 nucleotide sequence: TGTGCCAGCAGCAGACCCCCGGACAGGGCTTCACCCCTCCACTTT. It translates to CASSRPPDRASPLHF.

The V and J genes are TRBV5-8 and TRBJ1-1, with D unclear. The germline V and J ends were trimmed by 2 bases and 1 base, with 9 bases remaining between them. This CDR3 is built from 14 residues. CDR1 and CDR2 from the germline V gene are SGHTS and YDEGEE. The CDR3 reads CASSFRRGNTEAFF. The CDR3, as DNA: TGTGCCAGCAGCTTTCGGCGGGGGAACACTGAAGCTTTCTTT.